This T cell receptor beta chain derives from a study of shared clonotypes between healthy human individuals. In the study overall: Each donor's CD4 naive and CD4 memory cells filled three plates apiece, CD8 naive two, and CD8 memory one.

Trimming stripped 0 bases from V and 6 bases from J, with 13 bases between. This CDR3 is built from 15 residues. Germline CDR1 is SGDLS and CDR2 is YYNGEE. Comment on this clone: Antigen: not known.

The donors were adults (healthy and HIV-negative) with no recent acute infections or vaccinations. Study results and caveats: In contrast to clonotypes shared by all four donors, non-shared clonotypes had lower generation probabilities.

Only in-frame clones appear in the TCRdb table, and some are missing; sequencing was by immunoSEQ multiplex PCR. The data hold millions of clones, with approximately 93% observed a single time. The receptor's source is a man aged 18 to 29 in good health. Some clones in this sample may be carry-over from other donors' samples. Sequencing was performed on naive CD4+ T cells from PBMCs. As to subset: CD45RA+ positively selected. The rearrangement joins TRBV9 to TRBJ2-1; D assignment may be TRBD1 or TRBD2 (5 bases each). The CDR3 nucleotides read TGTGCCAGCAGCGTAGATGGTGGGGGTTTCAATGAGCAGTTCTTC. Protein sequence: CASSVDGGGFNEQFF.